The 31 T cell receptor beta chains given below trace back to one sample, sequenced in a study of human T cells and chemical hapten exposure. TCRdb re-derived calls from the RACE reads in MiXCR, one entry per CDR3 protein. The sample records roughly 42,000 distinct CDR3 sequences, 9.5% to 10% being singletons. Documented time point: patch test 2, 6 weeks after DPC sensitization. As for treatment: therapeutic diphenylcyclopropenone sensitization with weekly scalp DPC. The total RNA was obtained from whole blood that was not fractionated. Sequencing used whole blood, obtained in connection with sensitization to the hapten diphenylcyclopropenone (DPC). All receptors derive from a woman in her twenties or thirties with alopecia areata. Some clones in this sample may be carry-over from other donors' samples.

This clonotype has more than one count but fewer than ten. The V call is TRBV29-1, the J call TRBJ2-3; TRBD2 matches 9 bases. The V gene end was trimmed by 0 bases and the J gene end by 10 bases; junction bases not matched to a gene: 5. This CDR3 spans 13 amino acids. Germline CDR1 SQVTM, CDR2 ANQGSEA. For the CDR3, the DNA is TGCAGCGTTGAAGAGGTCACTAGCGGGTCGCAGTATTTT. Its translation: CSVEEVTSGSQYF.

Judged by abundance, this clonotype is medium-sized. The CDR3 spells CASSLVFSGVKEAFF. The DNA of the CDR3 is TGTGCCAGCAGCTTAGTGTTTTCAGGCGTCAAGGAAGCTTTCTTT. The rearrangement links TRBV7-2 to TRBJ1-1, with D unclear. With 1 base removed from V and 8 bases from J, the gap between germline ends came to 17 bases. The CDR3 spans 15 residues. CDR1 is SGHTA and CDR2 is FQGNSA in the germline V gene. Drawing the rest from reference TRBV7-2 and TRBJ1-1, the complete variable domain is GAGVSQSPSNKVTEKGKDVELRCDPISGHTALYWYRQSLGQGLEFLIYFQGNSAPDKSGLPSDRFSAERTGGSVSTLTIQRTQQEDSAVYLCASSLVFSGVKEAFFGQGTRLTVV.

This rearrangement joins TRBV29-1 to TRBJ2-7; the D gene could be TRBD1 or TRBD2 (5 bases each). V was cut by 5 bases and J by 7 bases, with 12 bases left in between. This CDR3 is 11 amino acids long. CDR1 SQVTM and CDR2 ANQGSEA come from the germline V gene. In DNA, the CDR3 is TGCAGCGTTCGGGACCCGGGAGAGCAGTACTTC. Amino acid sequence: CSVRDPGEQYF.

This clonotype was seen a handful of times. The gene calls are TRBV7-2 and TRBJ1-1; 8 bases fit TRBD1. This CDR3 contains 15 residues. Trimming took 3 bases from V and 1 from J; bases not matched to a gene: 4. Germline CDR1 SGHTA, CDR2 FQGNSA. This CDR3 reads CASSFPGTGNTEAFF. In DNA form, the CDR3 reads TGTGCCAGCAGCTTCCCCGGGACAGGGAACACTGAAGCTTTCTTT.

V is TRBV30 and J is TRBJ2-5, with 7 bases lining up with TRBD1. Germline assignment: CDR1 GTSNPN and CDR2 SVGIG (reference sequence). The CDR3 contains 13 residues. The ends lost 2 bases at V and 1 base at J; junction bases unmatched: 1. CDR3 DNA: TGTGCCTGGAGTAGGGACAGCCAAGAGACCCAGTACTTC. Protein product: CAWSRDSQETQYF.

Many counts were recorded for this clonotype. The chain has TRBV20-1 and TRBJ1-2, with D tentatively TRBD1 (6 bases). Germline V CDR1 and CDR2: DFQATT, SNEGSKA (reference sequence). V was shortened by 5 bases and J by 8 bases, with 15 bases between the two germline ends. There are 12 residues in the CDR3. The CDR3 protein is CSAADRRRGYTF. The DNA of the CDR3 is TGCAGTGCTGCGGACAGACGGAGGGGCTACACCTTC.

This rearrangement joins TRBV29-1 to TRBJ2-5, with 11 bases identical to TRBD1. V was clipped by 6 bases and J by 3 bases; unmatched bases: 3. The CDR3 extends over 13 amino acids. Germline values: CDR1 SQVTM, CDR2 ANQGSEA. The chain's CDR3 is CSVGQGAKETQYF. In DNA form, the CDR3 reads TGCAGCGTCGGACAGGGGGCGAAAGAGACCCAGTACTTC.

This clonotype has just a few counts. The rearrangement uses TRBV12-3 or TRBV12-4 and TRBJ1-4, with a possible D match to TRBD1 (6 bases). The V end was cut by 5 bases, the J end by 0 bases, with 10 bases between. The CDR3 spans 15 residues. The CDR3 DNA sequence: TGTGCCAGCAGTGCGACAGGCGCAACTAATGAAAAACTGTTTTTT. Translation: CASSATGATNEKLFF.

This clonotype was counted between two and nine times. In DNA form, the CDR3 reads TGTGCCAGCAGTCCAGGATCGCGCACCGGGGAGCTGTTTTTT. Its translation: CASSPGSRTGELFF. V and J are TRBV6-6 and TRBJ2-2; D remains unclear. This CDR3 region has 14 residues. The germline gives CDR1 MNHNY, CDR2 SVGAGI (reference sequence). Deletions cut 5 bases from V and 4 bases from J, with 11 bases between.

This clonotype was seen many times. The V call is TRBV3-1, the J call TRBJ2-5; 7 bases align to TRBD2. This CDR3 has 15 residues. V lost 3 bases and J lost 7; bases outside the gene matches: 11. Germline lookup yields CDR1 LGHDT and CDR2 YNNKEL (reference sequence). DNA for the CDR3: TGTGCCAGCAGCCAGGTCACTAGCGACATAGCGACCCAGTACTTC. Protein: CASSQVTSDIATQYF.

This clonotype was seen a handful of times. The CDR3, as DNA: TGTGCCAGCAGTTACCCAGGGATGTACGAGCAGTACTTC. Translating gives CASSYPGMYEQYF. V gene TRBV6-2 or TRBV6-3 combines with J gene TRBJ2-7, with a possible D match to TRBD1 (5 bases). The CDR3 length is 13 residues. Germline CDR1 MNHEY, CDR2 SVGEGT. Trimming took off 2 bases at V and 4 bases at J, with 9 bases between the two ends.

As DNA, the CDR3 is TGCAGTGCTAGCAAGGACAGTCCAGTAAACGAGCAGTACTTC. This encodes CSASKDSPVNEQYF. The chain employs TRBV20-1 and TRBJ2-7; the D gene is possibly TRBD1 (6 bases). Germline V lookup: CDR1 DFQATT, CDR2 SNEGSKA (reference sequence). The CDR3 runs to 14 residues. Between the trimmed V and J ends, which lost 3 bases and 5 bases, there was a span of 17 bases.

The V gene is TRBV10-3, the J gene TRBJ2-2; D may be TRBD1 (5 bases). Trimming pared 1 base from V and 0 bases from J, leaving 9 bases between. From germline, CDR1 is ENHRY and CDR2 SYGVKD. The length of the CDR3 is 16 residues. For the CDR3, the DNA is TGTGCCATCAGTGAGTTGGGGCCCACGAACACCGGGGAGCTGTTTTTT. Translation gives CAISELGPTNTGELFF.

DNA of the CDR3: TGCGCCAGCAGCTTGGATTCTAGCGGCCAAGAGACCCAGTACTTC. It specifies CASSLDSSGQETQYF. The chain joins TRBV5-1 to TRBJ2-5, with 7 bases identical to TRBD2. The CDR3 covers 15 residues. Trimming took 0 bases from V and 1 from J; bases not matched to a gene: 3. CDR1 and CDR2 from the germline V gene are SGHRS and YFSETQ.

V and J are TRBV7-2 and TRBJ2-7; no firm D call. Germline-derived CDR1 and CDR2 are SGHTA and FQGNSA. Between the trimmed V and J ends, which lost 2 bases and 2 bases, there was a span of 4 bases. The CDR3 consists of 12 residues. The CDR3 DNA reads TGTGCCAGCAGCTTATGGGCCTACGAGCAGTACTTC. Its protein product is CASSLWAYEQYF. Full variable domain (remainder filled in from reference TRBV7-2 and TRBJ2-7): GAGVSQSPSNKVTEKGKDVELRCDPISGHTALYWYRQSLGQGLEFLIYFQGNSAPDKSGLPSDRFSAERTGGSVSTLTIQRTQQEDSAVYLCASSLWAYEQYFGPGTRLTVT.

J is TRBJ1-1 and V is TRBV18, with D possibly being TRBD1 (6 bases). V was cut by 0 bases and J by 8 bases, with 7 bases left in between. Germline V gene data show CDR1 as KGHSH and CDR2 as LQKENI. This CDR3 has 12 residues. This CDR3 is CASSPPGTEAFF. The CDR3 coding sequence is TGTGCCAGCTCACCACCCGGGACAGAAGCTTTCTTT.

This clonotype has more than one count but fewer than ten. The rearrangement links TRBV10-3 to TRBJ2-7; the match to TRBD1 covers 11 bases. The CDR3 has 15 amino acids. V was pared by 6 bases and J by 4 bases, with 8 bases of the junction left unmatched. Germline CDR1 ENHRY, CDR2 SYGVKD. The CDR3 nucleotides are TGTGCCATCAGGGGACAGGGGGTCTCCACGTACGAGCAGTACTTC. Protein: CAIRGQGVSTYEQYF.

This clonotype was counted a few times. The CDR3 reads CASSHPGTSGSSYNEQFF. CDR3 DNA: TGTGCCAGCAGCCATCCCGGGACTAGCGGAAGCTCCTACAATGAGCAGTTCTTC. This chain links TRBV7-2 with TRBJ2-1; TRBD2 matches at 11 bases. Germline V lookup: CDR1 SGHTA, CDR2 FQGNSA. This CDR3 has 18 amino acids. J was trimmed by 0 bases and V by 5 bases; bases with no gene match: 9.

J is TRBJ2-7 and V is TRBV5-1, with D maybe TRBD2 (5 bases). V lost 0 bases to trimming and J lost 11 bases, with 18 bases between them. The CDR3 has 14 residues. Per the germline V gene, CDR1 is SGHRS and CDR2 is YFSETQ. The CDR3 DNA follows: TGCGCCAGCAGCTTGGGAGGGAACCTCTTCGCGGAGTACTTC. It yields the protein CASSLGGNLFAEYF.

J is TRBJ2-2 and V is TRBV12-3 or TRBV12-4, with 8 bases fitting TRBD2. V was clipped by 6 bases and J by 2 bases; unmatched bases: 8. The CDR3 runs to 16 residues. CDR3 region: CASSLRSGGNTGELFF. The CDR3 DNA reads TGTGCCAGCAGCCTCCGGAGCGGGGGAAACACCGGGGAGCTGTTTTTT.

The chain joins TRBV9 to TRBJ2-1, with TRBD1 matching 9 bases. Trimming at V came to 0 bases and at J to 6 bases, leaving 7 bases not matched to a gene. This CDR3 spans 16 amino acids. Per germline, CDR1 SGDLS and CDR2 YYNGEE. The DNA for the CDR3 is TGTGCCAGCAGCGTAGGGCTTGGACAGGGGTTCAATGAGCAGTTCTTC. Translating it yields CASSVGLGQGFNEQFF.

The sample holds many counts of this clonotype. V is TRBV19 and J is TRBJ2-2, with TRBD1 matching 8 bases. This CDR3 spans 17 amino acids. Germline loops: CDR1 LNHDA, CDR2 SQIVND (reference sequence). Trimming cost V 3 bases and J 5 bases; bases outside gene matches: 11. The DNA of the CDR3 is TGTGCCAGTAGTATCATACTCCGGGACAGGCCTACCGGGGAGCTGTTTTTT. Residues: CASSIILRDRPTGELFF.

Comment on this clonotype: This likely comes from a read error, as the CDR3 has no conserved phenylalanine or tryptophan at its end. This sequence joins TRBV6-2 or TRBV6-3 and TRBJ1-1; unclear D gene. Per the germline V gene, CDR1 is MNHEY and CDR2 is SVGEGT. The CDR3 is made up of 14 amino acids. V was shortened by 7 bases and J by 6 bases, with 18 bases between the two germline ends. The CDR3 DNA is TGTGCCAGCACCCAGGTACTTTTTGACGCTGAAGCTTTCCTT. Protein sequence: CASTQVLFDAEAFL.

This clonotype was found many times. CDR3 sequence (DNA): TGTGCCAGCAGCCCACAGGCTCTCAACTATGGCTACACCTTC. This translates into CASSPQALNYGYTF. The chain links TRBV5-6 to TRBJ1-2, with D perhaps matching TRBD1 (5 bases). The V gene's germline CDR1 is SGHDT and CDR2 YYEEEE. This CDR3 has 14 residues. V dropped 4 bases and J dropped 2 bases, with 12 bases sitting between them.

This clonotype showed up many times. CDR3 loop: CASSPNDDTEAFF. In DNA form, the CDR3 reads TGTGCCAGCTCACCGAACGATGACACTGAAGCTTTCTTT. J is TRBJ1-1 and V is TRBV18; D unresolved. Trimming stripped 3 bases from V and 3 bases from J, with 8 bases between. There are 13 residues in the CDR3. The V gene's germline CDR1 is KGHSH and CDR2 LQKENI.

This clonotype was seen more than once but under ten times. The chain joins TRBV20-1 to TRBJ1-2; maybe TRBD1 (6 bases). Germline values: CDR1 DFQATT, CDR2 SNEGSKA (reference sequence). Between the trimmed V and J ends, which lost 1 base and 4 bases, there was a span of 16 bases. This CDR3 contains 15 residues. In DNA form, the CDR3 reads TGCAGTGCTAGAGCCCTGAGCGGGGGCAGCTATGGCTACACCTTC. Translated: CSARALSGGSYGYTF.

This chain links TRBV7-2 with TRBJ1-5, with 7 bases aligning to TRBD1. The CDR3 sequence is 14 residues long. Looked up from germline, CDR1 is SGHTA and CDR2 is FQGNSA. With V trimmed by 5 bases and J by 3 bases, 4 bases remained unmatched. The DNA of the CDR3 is TGTGCCAGCAGCCGCGACAGGGTCAATCAGCCCCAGCATTTT. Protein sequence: CASSRDRVNQPQHF.

The CDR3 loop is CSVQTGGRDTEAFF. Here the CDR3 DNA reads TGCAGCGTCCAAACAGGGGGCAGGGACACTGAAGCTTTCTTT. The chain combines TRBV29-1 with TRBJ1-1, with TRBD1 matching over 9 bases. Germline CDR1 SQVTM, CDR2 ANQGSEA. The trim removed 6 bases at V and 3 bases at J, leaving 8 bases unmatched. CDR3 length equals 14 residues. Full variable domain (rest looked up from reference TRBV29-1 and TRBJ1-1): SAVISQKPSRDICQRGTSLTIQCQVDSQVTMMFWYRQQPGQSLTLIATANQGSEATYESGFVIDKFPISRPNLTFSTLTVSNMSPEDSSIYLCSVQTGGRDTEAFFGQGTRLTVV.

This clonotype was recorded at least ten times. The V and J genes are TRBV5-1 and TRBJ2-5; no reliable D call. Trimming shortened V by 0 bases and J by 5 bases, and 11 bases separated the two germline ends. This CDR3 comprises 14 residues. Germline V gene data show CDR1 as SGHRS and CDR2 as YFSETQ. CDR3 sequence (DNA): TGCGCCAGCAGCTTGGACTGGGATGCGGAGACCCAGTACTTC. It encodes CASSLDWDAETQYF.

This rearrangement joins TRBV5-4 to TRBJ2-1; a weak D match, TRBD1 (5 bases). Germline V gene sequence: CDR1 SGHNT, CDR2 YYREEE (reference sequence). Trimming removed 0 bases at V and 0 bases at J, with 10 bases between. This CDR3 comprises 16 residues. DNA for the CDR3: TGTGCCAGCAGCTTGGGGGGCGAGAACTCCTACAATGAGCAGTTCTTC. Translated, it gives CASSLGGENSYNEQFF.

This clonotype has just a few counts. The DNA of the CDR3 is TGTGCCAGCAGCCCCCCGGTCTCTGGAAACACCATATATTTT. This translates into CASSPPVSGNTIYF. This sequence joins TRBV6-2 or TRBV6-3 and TRBJ1-3; no reliable D call. Per the germline V gene, CDR1 is MNHEY and CDR2 is SVGEGT. The CDR3 consists of 14 residues. Trimming cost V 6 bases and J 0 bases, with 9 bases left between them.